The 9 T cell receptor beta chains listed next were all sequenced from one sample in a study of CD8 T cells in Susac syndrome. With random hexamers, reverse transcription was performed on roughly 0.5 to 1 ug of RNA. Each CDR3 protein gets one entry after TCRdb re-called the immunoSEQ multiplex PCR reads with MiXCR. Here the sample spans 160,000 or so distinct CDR3 sequences, around 96% being singletons. The material sequenced was CD8+ T cells from PBMCs. The source is a human donor with multiple sclerosis.

This chain connects TRBV11-2 to TRBJ2-3; D not certain. Germline V gene sequence: CDR1 SGHAT, CDR2 FQNNGV. The CDR3 sequence is 14 residues long. V lost 5 bases, J lost 4 bases, and 13 bases lay in between. The CDR3 DNA reads as TGTGCCAGCAGCACCGGTGGATACGCAGATACGCAGTATTTT. Protein product: CASSTGGYADTQYF.

This clonotype came up once. This chain connects TRBV15 to TRBJ2-3, with D tentatively TRBD2 (5 bases). V dropped 3 bases and J dropped 4 bases, with 17 bases sitting between them. The CDR3 contains 16 residues. Germline assignment: CDR1 LNHNV and CDR2 YYDKDF (reference sequence). This CDR3 reads CATSSSRGFGADTQYF. The CDR3 region has the DNA TGTGCCACCAGCAGTTCCCGAGGGTTTGGGGCAGATACGCAGTATTTT.

The chain recombines TRBV13 with TRBJ2-1; 12 bases are a match to TRBD2. Unmatched junction bases numbered 4, after V lost 5 bases and J lost 5 bases. CDR3 length: 15 amino acids. In germline, CDR1 is PRHDT, CDR2 FYEKMQ (reference sequence). The CDR3 spells CASSPTSGSHNEQFF. Written as DNA, the CDR3 is TGTGCCAGCAGCCCGACTAGCGGGAGCCACAATGAGCAGTTCTTC.

The CDR3 loop reads CASSSRIDTQYF. The CDR3 coding sequence is TGTGCCAGCAGCTCCCGGATTGATACGCAGTATTTT. The chain combines TRBV7-9 with TRBJ2-3; D not certain. Germline CDR1 reads SEHNR; CDR2 reads FQNEAQ (reference sequence). The CDR3 length is 12 residues. Trimming removed 4 bases at V and 6 bases at J, with 8 bases between.

The rearrangement links TRBV4-1 to TRBJ2-1, with unresolved D. The length of the CDR3 is 13 residues. V lost 4 bases, J lost 9 bases, and 13 bases lay in between. CDR1 is MGHRA and CDR2 is YSYEKL in the germline V gene. CDR3 loop: CASSPLESGEQFF. Written as DNA, the CDR3 is TGCGCCAGCAGCCCGCTAGAGTCGGGTGAGCAGTTCTTC.

The rearrangement joins TRBV29-1 to TRBJ2-1; no definite D call. With 7 bases removed from V and 6 bases from J, the gap between germline ends came to 10 bases. Germline CDR1 reads SQVTM; CDR2 reads ANQGSEA. The CDR3 is made up of 11 amino acids. The CDR3 DNA is TGCAGCGCATACCTGGGCAATGAGCAGTTCTTC. This gives the protein CSAYLGNEQFF.

The rearrangement links TRBV6-6 to TRBJ2-5, with D tentatively TRBD2 (5 bases). Trimming removed 1 base from V and 0 bases from J, with 6 bases in between. Germline V CDR1 and CDR2: MNHNY, SVGAGI (reference sequence). The CDR3 is made up of 14 amino acids. Here the CDR3 reads CASSYLDYQETQYF. CDR3 coding DNA: TGTGCCAGCAGTTACTTGGACTACCAAGAGACCCAGTACTTC.

This clonotype is a singleton in its sample. CDR3 sequence: CASNKGSGSSNEQFF. DNA for the CDR3: TGTGCCAGCAACAAGGGTAGCGGGAGTAGTAATGAGCAGTTCTTC. The V call is TRBV9, the J call TRBJ2-1; 9 bases fit TRBD2. CDR1 is SGDLS, CDR2 YYNGEE, per germline. This CDR3 is 15 amino acids long. V was clipped by 6 bases and J by 7 bases; unmatched bases: 11. Full variable domain (outside the CDR3, taken from reference TRBV9 and TRBJ2-1): DSGVTQTPKHLITATGQRVTLRCSPRSGDLSVYWYQQSLDQGLQFLIQYYNGEERAKGNILERFSAQQFPDLHSELNLSSLELGDSALYFCASNKGSGSSNEQFFGPGTRLTVL.

The V call is TRBV28, the J call TRBJ2-7, with TRBD1 as a possible D gene (6 bases). The CDR3 consists of 14 residues. Germline V gives CDR1 MDHEN, CDR2 SYDVKM. V lost 7 bases and J 2 bases, leaving 15 bases between the germline ends. The CDR3 here is CASINPGQPYEQYF. The CDR3, as DNA: TGTGCCAGCATCAATCCGGGACAACCCTACGAGCAGTACTTC.